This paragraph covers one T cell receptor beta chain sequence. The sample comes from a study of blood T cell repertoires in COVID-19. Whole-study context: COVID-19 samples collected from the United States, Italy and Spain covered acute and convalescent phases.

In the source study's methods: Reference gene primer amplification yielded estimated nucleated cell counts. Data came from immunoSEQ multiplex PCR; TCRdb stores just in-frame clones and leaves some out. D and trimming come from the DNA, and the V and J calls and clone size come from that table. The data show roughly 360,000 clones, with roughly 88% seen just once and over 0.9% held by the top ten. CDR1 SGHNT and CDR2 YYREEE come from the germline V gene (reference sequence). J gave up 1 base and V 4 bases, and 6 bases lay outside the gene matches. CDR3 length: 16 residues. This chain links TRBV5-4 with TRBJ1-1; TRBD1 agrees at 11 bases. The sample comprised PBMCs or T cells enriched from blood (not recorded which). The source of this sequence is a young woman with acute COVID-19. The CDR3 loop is CASSAGQGVGNTEAFF. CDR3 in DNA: TGTGCCAGCAGCGCGGGACAGGGGGTGGGGAACACTGAAGCTTTCTTT.